This T cell receptor (beta chain) was documented in a study of shared clonotypes between healthy human individuals. The germline V gene encodes CDR1 MDHEN and CDR2 SYDVKM. The CDR3 sequence is 19 residues long. The trim removed 5 bases at V and 0 bases at J, leaving 17 bases unmatched. Donation came from healthy HIV-negative adults that had no recent acute infections or vaccinations. Data came from immunoSEQ multiplex PCR; TCRdb stores just in-frame clones and leaves some out. The sample lists some 2,400,000 clones; 90% to 96% were seen once. Input material: naive CD4+ T cells sorted from blood. Subset in this sample: CD45RA+ positively selected. This receptor was obtained from a man aged 18 to 30 in good health. J is TRBJ1-2 and V is TRBV28; 8 nucleotides line up with TRBD1. The CDR3, as DNA: TGTGCCAGCAGTAACCCCGCCTCCGGGACAGGTGCTCCTAACTATGGCTACACCTTC. Translating gives CASSNPASGTGAPNYGYTF.